The 7 T cell receptor beta chains below were found in one sample sequenced in a study of CXCR3-negative and CXCR3-positive naive CD8 T cells. 5' RACE with UMI labels generated the TRB cDNA libraries. From its re-call of the 5' RACE reads, TCRdb lists each CDR3 protein once, without DNA. The sample has just over 60,000 distinct CDR3 sequences. Material: naive CXCR3- CD8+ T cells from blood. Subset of the sample: CD45RO-CCR7+CD27+CD95- naive CD8+ T cells lacking CXCR3 (TNR3-). These TCRs come from a human donor in good health. Some clones in this sample may be carry-over from other donors' samples.

The gene calls are TRBV10-1 and TRBJ1-5; without DNA, the TCRdb call of TRBD1 cannot be checked. The CDR3 extends over 15 amino acids. CDR1 is WNHNN, CDR2 SYGVQD, per germline (reference sequence). CDR3 in amino acids: CASRRTGERNQPQHF.

This sequence joins TRBV29-1 and TRBJ2-7; TCRdb's D call, TRBD1, is unchecked because there is no DNA. This CDR3 spans 14 amino acids. Looked up from germline, CDR1 is SQVTM and CDR2 is ANQGSEA. CDR3 sequence reads: CSVDQGGYSYEQYF.

The chain couples TRBV7-6 to TRBJ1-2; the D gene TCRdb calls, TRBD1, cannot be checked with no DNA. The germline V gene encodes CDR1 SGHVS and CDR2 FNYEAQ. This CDR3 comprises 16 residues. The CDR3 loop is CASSSPGTAANYGYTF.

This chain connects TRBV7-9 to TRBJ2-7; TCRdb returns TRBD2, unconfirmable since there is no DNA. The CDR3 has 15 residues. CDR1 SEHNR and CDR2 FQNEAQ come from the germline V gene (reference sequence). CDR3 protein: CASSQLAGPTYEQYF. The full variable domain, rest sourced from reference TRBV7-9 and TRBJ2-7, is DTGVSQNPRHKITKRGQNVTFRCDPISEHNRLYWYRQTLGQGPEFLTYFQNEAQLEKSRLLSDRFSAERPKGSFSTLEIQRTEQGDSAMYLCASSQLAGPTYEQYFGPGTRLTVT.

V gene TRBV10-2 combines with J gene TRBJ1-4; TCRdb lists TRBD1, though no DNA is available to test this call. The CDR3 is 15 amino acids. From germline, CDR1 is WSHSY and CDR2 SAAADI. This CDR3 reads CASSEGAASGEKLFF.

J is TRBJ1-1 and V is TRBV28; TCRdb names TRBD1, which stays unverified in the absence of DNA. The CDR3 loop spans 13 amino acids. CDR1 MDHEN and CDR2 SYDVKM come from the germline V gene. This CDR3 is CASTIGQNTEAFF.

This chain uses TRBV29-1 with TRBJ1-2; the TCRdb call, TRBD1, lacks DNA for checking. The CDR3 totals 15 residues. CDR1 and CDR2 from the germline V gene are SQVTM and ANQGSEA. The CDR3 loop is CSVELRTGTTYGYTF.